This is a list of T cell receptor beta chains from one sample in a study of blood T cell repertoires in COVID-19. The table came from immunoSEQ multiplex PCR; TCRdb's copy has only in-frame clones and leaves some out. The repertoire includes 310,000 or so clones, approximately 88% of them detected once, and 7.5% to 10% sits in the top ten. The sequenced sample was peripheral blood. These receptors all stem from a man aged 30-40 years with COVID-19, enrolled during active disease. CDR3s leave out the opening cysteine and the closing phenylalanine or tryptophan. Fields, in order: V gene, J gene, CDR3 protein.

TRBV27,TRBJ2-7,ASSSSQGHLSYEQY
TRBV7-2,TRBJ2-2,ASSLQGATGELF
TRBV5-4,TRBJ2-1,ASSYQIAGEQF
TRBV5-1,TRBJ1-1,ASSLALGGKNTEAF
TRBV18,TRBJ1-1,ASSPQRRTIQGARDTEAF
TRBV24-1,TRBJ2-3,ATSDFAGALDTQY
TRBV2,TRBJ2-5,ASSEAGPQETQY
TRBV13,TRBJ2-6,ASSSPWGESPGANVLT
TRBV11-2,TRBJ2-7,ASSLVGQFYEQY
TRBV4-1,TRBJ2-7,ASSHPLDRDSYEQY
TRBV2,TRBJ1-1,AGVRDRRMNTEAF
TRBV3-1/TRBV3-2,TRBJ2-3,ASRNRVTDTQY
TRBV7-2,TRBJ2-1,ASSLVFGGSSYNEQF
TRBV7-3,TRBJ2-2,ASSLRQGRTGELF
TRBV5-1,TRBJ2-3,ASVAQTGLSTDTQY
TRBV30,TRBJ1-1,AGQLNTEAF
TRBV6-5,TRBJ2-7,ASRAGGLYEQY
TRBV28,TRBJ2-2,ASSPLGGTSGSPGELF
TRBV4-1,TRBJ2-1,ASSQRLSGRQFYNEQF
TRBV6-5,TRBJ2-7,ASSYSKQGIAYEQY
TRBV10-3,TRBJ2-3,AISRTSGTDTQY
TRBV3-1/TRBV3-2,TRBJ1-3,ASSHRDSRNTIY
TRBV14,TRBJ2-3,ASSRGIRGRAGDTQY
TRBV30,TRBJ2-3,AWTSGYTDTQY
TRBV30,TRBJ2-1,AWSSQLPGLAGVGFYNEQF
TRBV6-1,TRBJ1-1,ASSESRYRRNTEAF
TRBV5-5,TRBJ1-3,ASSLARIGNTIY
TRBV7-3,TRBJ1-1,ASSPYGQSMNTEAF
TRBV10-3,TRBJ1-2,AISAAKDPGTLNYGYT
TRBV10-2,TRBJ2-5,ASGLASLETQY
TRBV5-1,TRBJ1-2,ASSLIPSTGLYGYT
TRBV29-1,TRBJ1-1,SVWQNTEAF
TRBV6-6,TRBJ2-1,ASSPRVAGSSYNEQF
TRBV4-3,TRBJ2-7,ASSQQWDTGYEQY
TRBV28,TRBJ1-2,ASRDRKGGYT
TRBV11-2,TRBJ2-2,ASSPLGGPNTGELF
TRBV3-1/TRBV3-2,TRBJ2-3,ASSPGIAVADTQY
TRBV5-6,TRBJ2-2,ASSLDREGTWAGELF
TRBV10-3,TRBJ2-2,AISEGKGGTGELF
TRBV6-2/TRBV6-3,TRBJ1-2,ASRPTGDYGYT
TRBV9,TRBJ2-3,ASSVGLELTDTQY